These T cell receptor beta chains were read from a single sample in a study of T cell responses to AZD1222 COVID-19 vaccine. Assay used: immunoSEQ multiplex PCR; TCRdb lists only in-frame clones, some missing. Of roughly 110,000 clones in the sample, roughly 87% were seen once. The sequencing here drew on peripheral blood, taken 28 days after the second AZD1222 dose. All receptors come from an adult who received the AZD1222 COVID-19 vaccine. The CDR3 runs from the conserved cysteine through the conserved F or W. The D gene is left open where the match is weak. Clone size is not always given. Where it is, it says once, few, many or a class for expanded clones.

D gene,V gene,clone size,J gene,CDR3 protein,CDR3 DNA
NA,TRBV4-1,NA,TRBJ2-7,CASSQEAASYEQYF,TGCGCCAGCAGCCAAGAGGCCGCCTCCTACGAGCAGTACTTC
NA,TRBV5-1,NA,TRBJ2-7,CASSFSGYEQYF,TGCGCCAGCAGCTTTTCCGGGTACGAGCAGTACTTC
NA,TRBV7-3,NA,TRBJ2-1,CASSLGDSILYNEQFF,TGTGCCAGCAGCTTAGGTGACTCCATCTTATACAATGAGCAGTTCTTC
NA,TRBV5-5,NA,TRBJ2-7,CASTRVGQGNEQYF,TGTGCCAGCACACGAGTCGGGCAGGGGAACGAGCAGTACTTC
NA,TRBV12-3/TRBV12-4,NA,TRBJ1-1,CASSSPNTEAFF,TGTGCCAGCAGTTCCCCGAACACTGAAGCTTTCTTT
TRBD2,TRBV5-1,once,TRBJ2-5,CASSLLAGGPGQETQYF,TGCGCCAGCAGCCTCCTAGCGGGGGGGCCGGGCCAAGAGACCCAGTACTTC
TRBD2,TRBV7-7,NA,TRBJ2-2,CASSLAGGSPGELFF,TGTGCTAGCAGTCTAGCGGGGGGGAGCCCCGGGGAGCTGTTTTTT
NA,TRBV3-1/TRBV3-2,NA,TRBJ1-2,CASSHPGYHYGYTF,TGTGCCAGCAGCCACCCAGGGTATCACTATGGCTACACCTTC
NA,TRBV18,NA,TRBJ1-1,CASSPKGQLEAFF,TGTGCCAGCTCACCAAAGGGGCAGTTGGAAGCTTTCTTT
NA,TRBV5-1,few,TRBJ1-1,CASSPRGGPLQAFF,TGCGCCAGCAGCCCGCGGGGGGGCCCTTTACAAGCTTTCTTT
TRBD2,TRBV7-2,NA,TRBJ2-7,CASSLGGLAPNPWF,TGTGCCAGCAGCTTAGGCGGACTAGCCCCAAATCCGTGGTTC
NA,TRBV28,NA,TRBJ1-3,CASSFLDRTGNTIYF,TGTGCCAGCAGTTTCCTAGACAGAACTGGAAACACCATATATTTT
NA,TRBV19,NA,TRBJ2-6,CASSIGEDGAGSGANVLTF,TGTGCCAGTAGTATCGGGGAGGACGGAGCAGGCTCTGGGGCCAACGTCCTGACTTTC
TRBD2,TRBV6-4,NA,TRBJ2-6,CASSDSAGAGANVLTF,TGTGCCAGCAGTGACTCCGCGGGGGCTGGGGCCAACGTCCTGACTTTC
NA,TRBV14,once,TRBJ1-4,CASSPSRGTNEKLFF,TGTGCCAGCAGCCCAAGTCGGGGAACTAATGAAAAACTGTTTTTT
TRBD1,TRBV11-2,NA,TRBJ1-2,CASSLGQNYGYTF,TGTGCCAGCAGCTTGGGACAGAACTATGGCTACACCTTC
NA,TRBV20-1,once,TRBJ2-7,CSANEGSGLLEQYF,TGCAGTGCTAATGAGGGGAGCGGCCTTCTCGAGCAGTACTTC
NA,TRBV6-2/TRBV6-3,NA,TRBJ1-2,CASSYSGTAHGYTF,TGTGCCAGCAGTTACTCGGGGACGGCGCATGGCTACACCTTC
TRBD1,TRBV4-1,once,TRBJ2-5,CASSAMRGGDDQYF,TGCGCCAGCAGCGCAATGCGAGGGGGCGATGACCAGTACTTC
TRBD1,TRBV2,NA,TRBJ1-2,CASSGDSRPYGYTF,TGTGCCAGCAGTGGGGACAGCCGACCCTATGGCTACACCTTC
NA,TRBV2,NA,TRBJ1-2,CASKEGGYGYTF,TGTGCCAGCAAGGAAGGGGGCTATGGCTACACCTTC
NA,TRBV14,NA,TRBJ1-1,CASSQVQSRSTEAFF,TGTGCCAGCAGCCAAGTACAGAGTCGGTCAACTGAAGCTTTCTTT